This TCR beta chain was captured by sequencing in a study of T cell repertoires in cytomegalovirus infection. Study results and caveats: Across the ex vivo response, the dominant clonotypes were HLA-C-restricted CMV-specific TCR beta clonotypes. Summed frequency of shared TCR beta families picked out CMV carriers who also had the relevant HLA.

TCRdb reanalysed the reads using MiXCR and keeps one entry per CDR3 protein. The profile shows about 600,000 distinct CDR3 sequences, roughly 24% of them singletons. Ten or more counts support this clonotype. Its antigen is undetermined. The source of this sequence is a human donor in good health (CMV status not recorded). Some clones in this sample may be carry-over from other donors' samples. Source material: CD8+ T cells from PBMCs.

The CDR3 DNA reads TGTGCCAGCAGCTACGGGGGGCCAGATACGCAGTATTTT. This gives the protein CASSYGGPDTQYF. V is TRBV7-2 and J is TRBJ2-3, with D perhaps matching TRBD2 (7 bases). This CDR3 is 13 amino acids long. From germline, CDR1 is SGHTA and CDR2 FQGNSA. V was pared by 4 bases and J by 4 bases, with 9 bases between.